The clone carrying this TCR beta chain has more than one count but fewer than ten. The antigen is unknown. Deletions cut 4 bases from V and 2 bases from J, with 9 bases between. The CDR3 loop spans 15 amino acids. Germline assignment: CDR1 MNHNS and CDR2 SASEGT. Patients were excluded for uncontrolled infection, other autoimmune disease, pregnancy or lactation. The blood sample was taken at first hyperthyroidism diagnosis, before any ophthalmopathy symptoms. The PBMCs studied were ones that came from 8.5 to 10 ml fresh peripheral blood. The entry originates in a study of T cells in Graves' hyperthyroidism and ophthalmopathy. Study observations and caveats: Ophthalmopathy could be told apart from stable hyperthyroidism with a 13 V-J model.

TCR beta CDR3 regions were amplified from RNA. The HTBI primer set was used in a first-round RT-PCR of the TCR CDR3. MiXCR was run by TCRdb on the multiplex PCR reads, yielding one entry per CDR3 protein. The sample carries 550,000 to 650,000 distinct CDR3 sequences, over 11% recorded once. V usage is TRBV6-1 and J usage is TRBJ1-6, with D uncertain. This TCR was recovered from a young woman with Graves' hyperthyroidism that later progressed to Graves' ophthalmopathy. The material sequenced was blood. In DNA form, the CDR3 reads TGTGCCAGCAGTGCGGTGAGCACCTATAATTCACCCCTCCACTTT. Translating gives CASSAVSTYNSPLHF.